This entry concerns a single TCR beta chain. Antigen unknown. Only in-frame clones appear in the TCRdb table, and some are missing; sequencing was by immunoSEQ multiplex PCR. The table records roughly 55,000 clones, roughly 90% of them present only once. The CDR3 totals 16 residues. V was pared by 2 bases and J by 2 bases, with 13 bases between. Germline-derived CDR1 and CDR2 are KGHSH and LQKENI. This entry belongs to a study of T cell responses to AZD1222 COVID-19 vaccine. Study-wide results and limits: Spike-wide vaccine-associated CD4 TCRs dominated at 160-218 and 743-854. White British donors predominated, females outnumbered males, and clonal diversity was possibly underestimated. After the peak T cell response, and only then, were repertoires sampled.

The V and J genes are TRBV18 and TRBJ1-3; D is possibly TRBD1 (5 bases). The receptor comes from an adult in good health. This material consisted of peripheral blood, taken on day 0 of AZD1222 vaccination. The CDR3 sequence is CASSPTGRSAGNTIYF. The CDR3 coding sequence is TGTGCCAGCTCACCAACGGGGCGATCAGCTGGAAACACCATATATTTT.